This T cell receptor (beta chain) was recovered during a study of cytomegalovirus exposure and HLA in healthy donors (dated by TCRdb to 2016 to 2017). For the study in its entirety: An earlier analysis of some 620 of the donors reported under 300 Gb of sequence data and around 100 million unique TCR beta sequences obtained from around 190 million T cells. Approximately 310 gigabases of sequencing data and approximately 91 million unique TCR sequences made up an early release that covered around 640 HLA-typed donors. Of the 350 to 450 genotyped donors, 65% to 90% were placed in the genetic ancestry cluster associated with self-reported Caucasian donors. The study was designed to test whether signatures of past pathogen exposure could be identified by cataloging public T cell receptors. Using immunosequencing, the study profiled T cell repertoires from 666 subjects and related those repertoires to cytomegalovirus serostatus. Along with the roughly 710-subject first cohort, a separate validation cohort of some 130 different subjects was used. High-throughput TCR immunosequencing, statistical association of individual TCRs with disease status, and machine learning were combined to predict cytomegalovirus infection status. In a later analysis, previously published TCR beta repertoires from fewer than 750 donors were re-analyzed and high-resolution HLA genotyping was added so that TCR occurrence patterns could be studied. The later analysis used no new phenotypic data to find candidate immune exposures, relying instead on TCR beta sequences and their occurrence across donors. An earlier analysis of about 620 of the donors applied high-throughput TCR beta sequencing to assess whether each TCR beta V gene segment acted as functional or pseudogenic. Donor age, sex, ethnicity and CMV serostatus were collected together with the repertoire data. A later genetic analysis used genome-wide SNP genotypes for 398 of the 666 donors, treating that subset as a discovery cohort. Every repertoire in the discovery cohort had been generated on one and the same sequencing platform. HLA typing included class I and class II loci at four-digit resolution. Typing coverage differed by locus: A, B, C, DRB1 and DQB1 were typed in roughly 620-630 donors, DQA1 in about 550, DPA1 in 600 to 610, and DPB1 in 400 to 490. A handful of DR-DQ haplotypes were treated as single units for association and clustering because of strong linkage in the cohort. Among about 360 genotyped donors of the cohort, an average of approximately 250,000 unique TCR beta nucleotide sequences were sequenced per donor, 15% to 20% of them non-productive.

Summary of the overall study and its limitations: An earlier analysis of around 540 of the donors showed that most TCR beta V segments appeared in productive rearrangements either about 87% or about 30% of the time, which broadly matched IMGT annotations. Correlated functional status among segregating V segments might reflect linkage disequilibrium, but an unknown experimental factor could not be ruled out. Specific HLA alleles were associated with 18,000 or so TCR beta sequences at a false discovery rate of 0.05 in a later analysis. Assigning TCR associations to individual alleles was difficult when HLA alleles, especially DR and DQ, strongly co-occurred. The cohort was sequenced for TCR beta chains only, and without alpha or paired-chain data the features that could be detected were limited. Presence/absence analyses assumed roughly uniform sequencing depth across donors, an assumption that may not hold. A few of the identified cytomegalovirus-associated TCR beta chains were confirmed in vitro to be specific for cytomegalovirus antigens. Because HLA typing was missing for some donors at each locus, association tests included only the typed subset. A later analysis found that TCR association rates varied across HLA loci, with DRB1 alleles showing the most associated TCRs and HLA-C alleles the fewest. Most CMV-associated TCR beta chains appeared to be HLA-restricted in a later analysis, and the HLA associations seemed to be driven largely by CMV exposure. A later genetic analysis reported fewer N-insertions in productive TCRs among donors in an Asian-associated ancestry cluster than the roughly 700-donor mean. Some IMGT-functional V segments, including TRBV6-2 and TRBV6-3, could not be distinguished by the 87-base-pair reads and were therefore excluded. In a later genetic analysis, a missense DCLRE1C variant was associated with V-gene and J-gene trimming of TCR beta chains, and the association was replicated in an independent cohort. CMV serostatus was the only immune exposure information available for the cohort. The classifier was reported to diagnose cytomegalovirus status with high specificity and sensitivity in both the original and validation cohorts. Because counts were too low, roughly 17 rarely observed V segments, including chromosome 9 orphons, were left out of the earlier analysis of some 640 of the donors. According to the authors, the approach could potentially be generalized to other disease states and immunological phenotypes. In the study, 150 to 200 TCR beta chains were listed as associated with cytomegalovirus. A group of highly shared sequence variants was considered likely to be a technical artifact of the sequencing pipeline. Across donors, most TCR sequences were observed very rarely, whereas some public TCRs were present in many individuals. Compared with equally common non-associated chains, HLA-associated TCR beta chains in a later analysis were more clonally expanded and had lower generation probabilities. A later analysis reported that several top co-occurrence clusters appeared linked to parvovirus B19, influenza, CMV and Epstein-Barr virus. A further reported finding was that TCR beta sequences accurately predicted the HLA-A and HLA-B alleles for most subjects in the first cohort.

In regard to this clone: Its antigen is unknown. No much larger clonotype is one base removed from it; base qualities were not supplied.

Libraries were made using the immunoSEQ multiplex PCR assay. A mixture of 60 forward primers for TCR Vbeta segments and 13 reverse primers for TCR Jbeta segments was used in the multiplex PCR. Amplification of the CDR3 region of rearranged TCR beta genes was performed with a multiplex PCR assay on genomic DNA. Amplified TCR beta libraries were sequenced as 87-base-pair reads on the Illumina HiSeq System. In the authors' own workflow: A later analysis counted tens of millions of unique TCR beta chains across the roughly 700 repertoires, and some 11 million of these chains were shared by at least two donors. To remove PCR and sequencing errors, raw reads were error-corrected and collapsed into unique sequences using a nearest-neighbor algorithm that merged closely related sequences. V, D and J gene segments were assigned by aligning CDR3 sequences to IMGT reference sequences. For a sequence to be retained, at least a six-nucleotide match to both a V gene segment and a J gene segment was required. A rearrangement was called productive if the CDR3 had no stop codons and remained in frame with V and J, and every other rearrangement was called non-productive. CDR3 was defined by IMGT convention, running from the second conserved V-encoded cysteine to the conserved J-encoded phenylalanine. The earlier analysis of a few hundred of the donors excluded any sequence lacking an unambiguous match to a single V gene segment. In an earlier analysis of approximately 560 of the donors, a V segment was called functional when productive rearrangements were above 56.7%, and segregating when the standard deviation between donors exceeded 5%. A statistical classification framework was built to diagnose cytomegalovirus status from the catalog of TCR beta chain sequences. In a later analysis, V and J genes were assigned by comparing TCR nucleotide sequences against IMGT/GENE-DB human TR gene sequences. In a later analysis, CDR3 sequences and most-parsimonious VDJ recombination scenarios were assigned using the TCRdist pipeline. In a later analysis, each TCR beta chain was defined by its CDR3 amino acid sequence together with its V-gene family, and reads lacking a unique V-gene family were excluded. To address suspected cross-contamination and a sequencing artifact, a later analysis removed 450 to 700 highly shared, low-generation-probability nucleotide sequences. In a later analysis, a clonal expansion index for each public chain was calculated from normalized within-repertoire ranks of inferred template counts. In a later analysis, generation probabilities were computed with a VDJ recombination model fitted to out-of-frame rearrangements, and the resulting probabilities were checked against IGoR. In a later analysis, TCR-TCR, TCR-HLA and TCR-CMV co-occurrence was scored with hypergeometric tests, and a repertoire-size bias correction was applied to TCR pairs. A later analysis estimated false discovery rates by permuting HLA or CMV assignments 20 times. In a later analysis, co-occurring TCRs were grouped using DBSCAN, and TCRdist sequence similarity was added for clustering within HLA-allele-positive subsets. For co-occurrence clustering, repertoires with fewer than 30,000 or more than 120,000 public chains were excluded, along with five repertoires with anomalous nucleotide sharing. TCRdb carries this immuneACCESS record with in-frame sequences only. Its versions omit some clonotypes, under half of them owing to an unresolved V gene in the studies checked, with the rest unexplained. Clonal size and the V and J genes are those of that table, whereas D and trimming came from the DNA. The sample has some 170,000 clones on record, 71% of them singletons. The ten biggest clones cover approximately 3% of the sample.

The CDR3 covers 15 residues, taking in both the cysteine and the phenylalanine. Left in the record is the CDR3 DNA by itself, 45 bases read in frame from the first base. CDR1 and CDR2 (ENHRY, SYGVKD) derive from the germline V gene. At the junction V is shortened by 2 bases and J by 1 base, with 11 bases in between. The cohort comprised 710 or so healthy bone marrow donors. Cohort members were all nominally healthy when sampled, although unrecorded immune exposures were likely present. The donor tested CMV seronegative, placing the donor among the 350 or so seronegative members of the cohort. Every donor gave a peripheral blood sample, and the peripheral blood mononuclear cells from that sample were used for TCR beta sequencing. Genomic DNA extraction from the blood cell samples was performed with the Qiagen DNeasy Blood Extraction Kit.

The specimen sequenced was PBMCs. This chain is built from TRBV10-3 and TRBJ1-2; the D gene assignment is ambiguous. The receptor comes from a woman in her 30s in good health and CMV-seronegative. The CDR3 protein sequence reads: CAISEPDGLNYGYTF. The DNA is as follows: TGTGCCATCAGTGAGCCGGACGGACTTAACTATGGCTACACCTTC.